Following are 18 T cell receptor beta chains from one sample sequenced in a study of T cell repertoires in cytomegalovirus infection. TCRdb redid the calling of the reads with MiXCR, one entry per CDR3 protein. The sample carries hundreds of thousands of distinct CDR3 sequences, 15% to 20% recorded once. Sequenced material: PBMCs. Receptors were obtained from a human donor in good health (CMV status not recorded). Some clones in this sample may be carry-over from other donors' samples.

This clonotype showed up just a few times. The V call is TRBV12-3 or TRBV12-4, the J call TRBJ1-1; no firm D call. This CDR3 is built from 15 residues. V shed 6 bases and J shed 1 base, with 15 bases lying between them. CDR3 DNA sequence: TGTGCCAGCAGCGACCTAAATCGAGGGAACACTGAAGCTTTCTTT. Encoded protein: CASSDLNRGNTEAFF.

This clonotype was seen repeatedly, ten times or more. The chain uses TRBV7-9 and TRBJ1-4; 8 bases are a match to TRBD1. CDR3 length: 14 residues. The J segment lost 7 bases and the V segment lost 3 bases, leaving 4 bases of the junction unmatched. Germline V gene lookup returns CDR1 SEHNR and CDR2 FQNEAQ (reference sequence). The DNA for the CDR3 is TGTGCCAGCAGCTTCGACAGGGGAGGTGAAAAACTGTTTTTT. As protein: CASSFDRGGEKLFF.

This clonotype came up a few times. This chain links TRBV28 with TRBJ1-4; D call uncertain. The germline gives CDR1 MDHEN, CDR2 SYDVKM. CDR3 length equals 16 residues. Trimming cost V 10 bases and J 0 bases, with 18 bases left between them. The CDR3 loop is CATCLGWGTTNEKLFF. DNA of the CDR3: TGTGCCACCTGCTTAGGTTGGGGTACAACTAATGAAAAACTGTTTTTT.

This clonotype was found many times. The chain has TRBV4-2 and TRBJ2-7; D is perhaps TRBD1 (6 bases). In germline, CDR1 is LGHNA, CDR2 YNFKEQ. V lost 0 bases and J lost 0, with 12 bases in between. The CDR3 is made up of 16 amino acids. CDR3 nucleotides: TGTGCCAGCAGCCAAGATTTTGCAGGGGCCTCCTACGAGCAGTACTTC. It is translated as CASSQDFAGASYEQYF.

This clonotype occurred many times. This chain links TRBV12-3 or TRBV12-4 with TRBJ1-4; tentatively, D is TRBD1 (5 bases). This CDR3 has 14 amino acids. The ends were cut back, 2 bases at V and 5 bases at J, with 9 bases in the middle. The CDR3 sequence: CASSLLPGNEKLFF. In DNA form, the CDR3 reads TGTGCCAGCAGTTTACTTCCAGGGAATGAAAAACTGTTTTTT.

The chain couples TRBV6-6 to TRBJ2-5; TRBD2 matches 16 bases. Germline-derived CDR1 and CDR2 are MNHNY and SVGAGI (reference sequence). V was clipped by 2 bases and J by 5 bases; unmatched bases: 5. The CDR3 consists of 17 residues. Written as DNA, the CDR3 is TGTGCCAGCAGTTACGGGACTAGCGGGGGGGCGAAGGAGACCCAGTACTTC. Its protein is CASSYGTSGGAKETQYF.

At least ten counts were recorded for this clonotype. CDR3 protein: CASSPLGGGNQPQHF. CDR3 bases: TGTGCCAGCAGTCCGCTCGGGGGCGGAAATCAGCCCCAGCATTTT. V is TRBV6-1 and J is TRBJ1-5; perhaps TRBD1 as D (6 bases). The V end was cut by 5 bases, the J end by 4 bases, with 15 bases between. Germline CDR1 reads MNHNS; CDR2 reads SASEGT. The CDR3 has 15 amino acids.

This clonotype was counted at least ten times. This chain links TRBV7-8 with TRBJ1-2; no clear D gene. CDR1 and CDR2 (germline): SGHVS, FQNEAQ. The CDR3 has 18 amino acids. V lost 3 bases to trimming and J lost 7 bases, with 27 bases between them. CDR3 amino acids: CASSFLARWEKLERGYTF. As DNA, the CDR3 is TGTGCCAGCAGCTTCCTTGCACGATGGGAGAAACTGGAACGTGGCTACACCTTC.

The table lists this clonotype with a few counts. The gene calls are TRBV7-2 and TRBJ2-1; 7 bases are shared with TRBD2. CDR3 length: 18 amino acids. J lost 4 bases, V lost 1 base, and 13 bases had no gene match. Germline V gene lookup returns CDR1 SGHTA and CDR2 FQGNSA. The CDR3 coding sequence is TGTGCCAGCAGCTTAGGTTTTAGGCTAGCGGACGTATACAATGAGCAGTTCTTC. Protein sequence: CASSLGFRLADVYNEQFF.

This clonotype was seen at least ten times. This chain uses TRBV7-2 with TRBJ1-2; 12 nucleotides align to TRBD1. Germline V lookup: CDR1 SGHTA, CDR2 FQGNSA. V gave up 1 base and J gave up 0 bases; unmatched junction bases: 9. The CDR3 runs to 19 residues. CDR3 DNA: TGTGCCAGCAGCTTAGGTTTTCGGGACAGGGGGCGAACTAACTATGGCTACACCTTC. The encoded protein is CASSLGFRDRGRTNYGYTF.

This clonotype was seen at least ten times. J is TRBJ1-4 and V is TRBV7-9, with D hard to call. Trimming left V 5 bases short and J 0 bases short, with 13 bases between. This CDR3 is 16 amino acids long. Germline loops: CDR1 SEHNR, CDR2 FQNEAQ (reference sequence). The CDR3 protein is CASSLGSGATNEKLFF. The CDR3 region has the DNA TGTGCCAGCAGCCTGGGGTCCGGGGCAACTAATGAAAAACTGTTTTTT.

This chain uses TRBV20-1 with TRBJ2-7, with 9 bases aligning to TRBD2. V lost 5 bases, J lost 0 bases, and 11 bases stayed unmatched. The CDR3 totals 16 residues. The germline V gene encodes CDR1 DFQATT and CDR2 SNEGSKA (reference sequence). CDR3 in amino acids: CSASRGLARNSYEQYF. CDR3 nucleotides: TGCAGTGCTTCCCGGGGACTAGCCCGTAACTCCTACGAGCAGTACTTC.

The genes are TRBV20-1 and TRBJ2-3; 11 bases agree with TRBD2. This CDR3 region has 15 residues. Per germline, CDR1 DFQATT and CDR2 SNEGSKA (reference sequence). V was pared by 5 bases and J by 2 bases, with 6 bases of the junction left unmatched. The CDR3 is CSAPLAGVSTDTQYF. CDR3 DNA: TGCAGTGCTCCACTAGCGGGGGTGTCCACAGATACGCAGTATTTT.

CDR3 residues: CASRQSGETQYF. For the CDR3, the DNA is TGTGCCAGTCGGCAGTCGGGTGAGACCCAGTACTTC. V gene TRBV19 combines with J gene TRBJ2-5; D is unclear. The V and J ends lost 8 bases and 5 bases respectively, with 12 bases between them. Germline CDR1 and CDR2: LNHDA and SQIVND (reference sequence). The CDR3 runs to 12 residues.

V is TRBV15 and J is TRBJ1-4; D call uncertain. The V end was cut by 2 bases, the J end by 7 bases, with 14 bases between. This CDR3 is built from 15 residues. The germline CDR1 and CDR2 sequences are LNHNV and YYDKDF (reference sequence). CDR3 sequence reads: CATSRRGWEGEKLFF. The CDR3 region has the DNA TGTGCCACCAGCAGACGAGGTTGGGAGGGTGAAAAACTGTTTTTT.

This clonotype was counted at least ten times. This rearrangement joins TRBV7-2 to TRBJ1-1; D possibly corresponds to TRBD1 (5 bases). CDR3 size: 13 residues. V lost 10 bases, J lost 0 bases, and 12 bases lay in between. CDR1 is SGHTA and CDR2 is FQGNSA in the germline V gene. The CDR3 is CATGAGMNTEAFF. As DNA, the CDR3 is TGTGCCACCGGGGCAGGTATGAACACTGAAGCTTTCTTT.

This clonotype was seen repeatedly, ten times or more. The CDR3 region is CASSVRRNQPQHF. DNA of the CDR3: TGTGCCAGCAGTGTACGGAGGAATCAGCCCCAGCATTTT. V usage is TRBV2 and J usage is TRBJ1-5, with D hard to call. The CDR3 has 13 residues. Germline lookup yields CDR1 SNHLY and CDR2 FYNNEI. Between the trimmed V and J ends, which lost 4 bases and 4 bases, there was a span of 8 bases.

This clonotype has at least ten counts. The rearrangement uses TRBV7-2 and TRBJ1-1; weak D call: TRBD1 (5 bases). Per germline, CDR1 SGHTA and CDR2 FQGNSA. The CDR3 has 14 residues. V dropped 1 base and J dropped 1 base, with 7 bases sitting between them. CDR3 coding DNA: TGTGCCAGCAGCTTAGGACAGACGAACACTGAAGCTTTCTTT. Translating it yields CASSLGQTNTEAFF. Variable domain in full (rest from reference TRBV7-2 and TRBJ1-1): GAGVSQSPSNKVTEKGKDVELRCDPISGHTALYWYRQSLGQGLEFLIYFQGNSAPDKSGLPSDRFSAERTGGSVSTLTIQRTQQEDSAVYLCASSLGQTNTEAFFGQGTRLTVV.